Listed below are T cell receptor beta chains from one sample, sequenced in a study of cytomegalovirus exposure and HLA in healthy donors. The table came from immunoSEQ multiplex PCR; TCRdb's copy has only in-frame clones and leaves some out. Of some 130,000 clones in the sample, approximately 78% were seen once. Sequencing used PBMCs. These TCRs come from a woman in her forties or fifties in good health and CMV-seropositive. The CDR3 runs from the conserved cysteine through the conserved F or W. Fields, in order: CDR3 protein, V gene, J gene.

CASSQSQLPLGGPFDEQYF	TRBV4-1	TRBJ2-7
CASSFDRDSTDTQYF	TRBV7-2	TRBJ2-3
CAIRAGGTNTGELFF	TRBV10-3	TRBJ2-2
CASFSGGDGNTIYF	TRBV28	TRBJ1-3
CARSTRQGSEAFF	TRBV5-3	TRBJ1-1
CASSYGASPNQETQYF	TRBV6-5	TRBJ2-5
CASSQASGGSYEQYF	TRBV4-1	TRBJ2-7
CATSRSPGQGTDTQYF	TRBV15	TRBJ2-3
CAISRDRGQDGYTF	TRBV10-3	TRBJ1-2
CASSLRREGTEAFF	TRBV7-9	TRBJ1-1
CAWKDSSYSGNTIYF	TRBV30	TRBJ1-3
CAWSGQTYEQYF	TRBV30	.
CASSLVTEKETQYF	TRBV7-8	TRBJ2-5
CASSLLSGRELYEQYF	TRBV5-1	TRBJ2-7
CASSHGLAGEGEQAEQYF	TRBV6-4	TRBJ2-7
CASSQGSGFEETQYF	TRBV4-2	TRBJ2-5
CASSNPGEDEQYF	TRBV6-6	TRBJ2-7
CASSLVWEASGGSDTQYF	TRBV7-9	TRBJ2-3
CASQGYDGYTF	TRBV2	TRBJ1-2
CASSLAPRSEQYF	TRBV11-2	TRBJ2-7
CASSQNGLLYDYTF	TRBV7-2	TRBJ1-2
CATSRGRTSAVYEQYF	TRBV15	TRBJ2-7
CATERELRTGELFF	TRBV6-1	TRBJ2-2
CASSLGTGELWTEAFF	TRBV19	TRBJ1-1
CASSPPDRGRSDEQYF	TRBV18	TRBJ2-7
CAWSVGTGGWYGYTF	TRBV30	TRBJ1-2
CAWSVQVYEQYF	TRBV30	TRBJ2-7
CASSHVRGGEGETQYF	TRBV5-4	TRBJ2-5
CASSVGTGITYEQYF	TRBV9	TRBJ2-7
CAWSGTQGANRYF	TRBV30	TRBJ2-7
CASSVAGDKDTQYF	TRBV10-1	TRBJ2-3
CASSYVGFTEAFF	TRBV6-5	TRBJ1-1
CASSPGQVNSPLHF	TRBV5-1	TRBJ1-6
CASSIVDGRAAYNEQFF	TRBV7-2	TRBJ2-1
CASNNGLANYEQYF	TRBV19	TRBJ2-7
CASSYREGGGALWSYNEQFF	TRBV4-1	TRBJ2-1
CASSPQEGSYEQYF	TRBV7-2	TRBJ2-7
CASGPIGQGNQPQHF	TRBV6-5	TRBJ1-5
CASSLWGNGELFF	TRBV27	TRBJ2-2
CASGLVRGEGTEAFF	TRBV12-5	TRBJ1-1
CASSFGQGLYGYTF	TRBV13	TRBJ1-2
CASSLAGPPPYEQYF	TRBV6-5	TRBJ2-7
CASSLYSATNEKLFF	TRBV5-6	TRBJ1-4
CASGFVRREQYF	TRBV27	TRBJ2-7
CASRSDRVNTEAFF	TRBV5-1	TRBJ1-1
CTSSQDPPPGSYGYTF	TRBV4-3	TRBJ1-2
CASSRDRGGQPQHF	TRBV7-2	TRBJ1-5
CASSQVWRGSPLHF	TRBV14	TRBJ1-6
CASSLMTSGELFF	TRBV7-9	TRBJ2-2
CASSFFPDTTNYGYTF	TRBV6-5	TRBJ1-2
CASSLGLVADYNEQFF	TRBV5-1	TRBJ2-1
CASSLVLAGAHEQYF	TRBV5-1	TRBJ2-7
CASSSDRGDSPLHF	TRBV11-1	TRBJ1-6
CASADRANQPQHF	TRBV19	TRBJ1-5
CASSVGQAYEQFF	TRBV7-2	TRBJ2-1